The clone carrying this TCR beta chain came up many times. V lost 6 bases, J lost 8 bases, and 15 bases lay in between. This CDR3 is built from 13 residues. CDR1 and CDR2 (germline): LNHDA, SQIVND (reference sequence). These data come from a study of CD8+CD57+ T cells in acquired aplastic anemia. Selection for sequencing was limited to patients who had shown CD8+CD57+ cell expansion by flow cytometry. Profiles of TCR beta VDJ and CDR3 were generated from a genomic DNA template. MiXCR was run by TCRdb on the reads, yielding one entry per CDR3 protein. The data show 150,000 to 200,000 distinct CDR3 sequences, 47% seen once.

Sequencing used sorted CD4+, CD8+, or CD8+CD57+ T cells (not recorded which) from PBMCs. The V gene is TRBV19, the J gene TRBJ2-3; D is ambiguous. This receptor was identified in a human donor with aplastic anemia. The CDR3 nucleotides are TGTGCCAGTAGACCTAGTGACGTGCGTACGCAGTATTTT. Its translation: CASRPSDVRTQYF.